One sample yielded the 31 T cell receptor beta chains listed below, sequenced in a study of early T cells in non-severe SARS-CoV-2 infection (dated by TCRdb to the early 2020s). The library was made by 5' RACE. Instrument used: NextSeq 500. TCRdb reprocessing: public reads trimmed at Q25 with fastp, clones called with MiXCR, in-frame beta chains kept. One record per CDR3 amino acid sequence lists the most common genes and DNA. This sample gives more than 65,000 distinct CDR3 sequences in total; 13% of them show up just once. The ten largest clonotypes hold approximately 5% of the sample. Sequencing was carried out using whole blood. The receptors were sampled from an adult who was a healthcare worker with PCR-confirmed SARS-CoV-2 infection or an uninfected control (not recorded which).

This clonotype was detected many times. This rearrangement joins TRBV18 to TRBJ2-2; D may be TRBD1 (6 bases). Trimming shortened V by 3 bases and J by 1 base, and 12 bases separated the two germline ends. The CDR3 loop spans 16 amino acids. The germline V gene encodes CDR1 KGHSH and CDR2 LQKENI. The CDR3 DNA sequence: TGTGCCAGCTCACCTTTGGGGGCGCAGAACACCGGGGAGCTGTTTTTT. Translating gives CASSPLGAQNTGELFF. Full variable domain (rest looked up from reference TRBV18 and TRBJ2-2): NAGVMQNPRHLVRRRGQEARLRCSPMKGHSHVYWYRQLPEEGLKFMVYLQKENIIDESGMPKERFSAEFPKEGPSILRIQQVVRGDSAAYFCASSPLGAQNTGELFFGEGSRLTVL.

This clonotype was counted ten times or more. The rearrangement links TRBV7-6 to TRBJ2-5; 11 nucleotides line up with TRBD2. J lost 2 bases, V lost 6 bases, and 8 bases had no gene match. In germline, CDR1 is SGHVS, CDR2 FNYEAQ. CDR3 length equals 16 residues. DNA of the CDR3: TGTGCCAGCAGTTTCACTAGCGGGGGACCTCAAGAGACCCAGTACTTC. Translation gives CASSFTSGGPQETQYF.

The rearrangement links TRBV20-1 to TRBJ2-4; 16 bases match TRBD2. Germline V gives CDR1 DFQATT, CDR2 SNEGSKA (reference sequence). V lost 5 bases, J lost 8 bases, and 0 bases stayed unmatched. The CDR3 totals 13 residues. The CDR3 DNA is TGCAGTGCTGGGACTAGCGGGAGGGACATTCAGTACTTC. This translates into CSAGTSGRDIQYF.

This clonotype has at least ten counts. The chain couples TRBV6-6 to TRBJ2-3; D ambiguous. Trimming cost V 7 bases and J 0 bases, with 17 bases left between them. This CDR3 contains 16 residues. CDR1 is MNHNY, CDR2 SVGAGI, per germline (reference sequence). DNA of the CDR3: TGTGCCAGCAAGAGAGATACGACCCCTAGCACAGATACGCAGTATTTT. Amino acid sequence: CASKRDTTPSTDTQYF.

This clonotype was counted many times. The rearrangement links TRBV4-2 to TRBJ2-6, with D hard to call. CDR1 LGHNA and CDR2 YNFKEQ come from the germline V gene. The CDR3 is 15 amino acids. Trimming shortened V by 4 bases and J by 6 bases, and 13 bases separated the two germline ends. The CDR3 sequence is CASSLRPGEANVLTF. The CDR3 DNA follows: TGTGCCAGCAGCCTTCGACCCGGAGAGGCCAACGTCCTGACTTTC.

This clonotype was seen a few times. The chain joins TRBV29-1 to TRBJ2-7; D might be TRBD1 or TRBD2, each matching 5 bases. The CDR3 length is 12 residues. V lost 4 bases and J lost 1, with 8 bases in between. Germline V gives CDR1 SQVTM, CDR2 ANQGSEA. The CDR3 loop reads CSVGGASYEQYF. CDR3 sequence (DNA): TGCAGCGTTGGAGGGGCATCCTACGAGCAGTACTTC.

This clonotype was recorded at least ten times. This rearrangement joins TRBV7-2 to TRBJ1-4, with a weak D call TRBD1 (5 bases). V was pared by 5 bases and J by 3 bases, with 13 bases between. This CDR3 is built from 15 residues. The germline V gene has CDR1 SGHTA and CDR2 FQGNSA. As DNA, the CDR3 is TGTGCCAGCAGCCCCCCTGGGGCGGCTAATGAAAAACTGTTTTTT. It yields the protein CASSPPGAANEKLFF.

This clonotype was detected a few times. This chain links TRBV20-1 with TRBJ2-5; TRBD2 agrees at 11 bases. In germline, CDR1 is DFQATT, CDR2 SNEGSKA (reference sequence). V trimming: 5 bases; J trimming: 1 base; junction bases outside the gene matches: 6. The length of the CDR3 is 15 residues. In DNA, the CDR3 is TGCAGTGCTGGAGCTAGCGGGAGGATCCAAGAGACCCAGTACTTC. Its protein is CSAGASGRIQETQYF.

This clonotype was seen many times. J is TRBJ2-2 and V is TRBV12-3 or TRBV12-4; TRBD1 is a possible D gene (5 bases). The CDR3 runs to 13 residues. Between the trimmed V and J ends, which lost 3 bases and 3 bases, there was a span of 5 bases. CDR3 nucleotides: TGTGCCAGCAGTTTCAGGGACACCGGGGAGCTGTTTTTT. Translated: CASSFRDTGELFF.

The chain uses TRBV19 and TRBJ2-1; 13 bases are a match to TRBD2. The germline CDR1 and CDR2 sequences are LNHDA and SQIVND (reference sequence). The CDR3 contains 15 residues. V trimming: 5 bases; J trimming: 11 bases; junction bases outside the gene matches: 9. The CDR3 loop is CASSGPFGTSGKQFF. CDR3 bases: TGTGCCAGTAGTGGGCCCTTCGGGACTAGCGGGAAGCAGTTCTTC.

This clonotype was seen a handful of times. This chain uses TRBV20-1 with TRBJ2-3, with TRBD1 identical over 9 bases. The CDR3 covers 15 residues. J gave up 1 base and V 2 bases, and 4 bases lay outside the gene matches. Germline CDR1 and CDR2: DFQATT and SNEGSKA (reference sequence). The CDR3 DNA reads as TGCAGTGCTAGAAAACAGGGGGCCGGCACAGATACGCAGTATTTT. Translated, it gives CSARKQGAGTDTQYF.

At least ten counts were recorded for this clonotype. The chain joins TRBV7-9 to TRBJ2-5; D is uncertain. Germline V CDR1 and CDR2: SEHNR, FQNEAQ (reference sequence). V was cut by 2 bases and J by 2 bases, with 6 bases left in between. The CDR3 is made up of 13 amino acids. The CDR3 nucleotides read TGTGCCAGCAGCTTAAGAGTTCAAGAGACCCAGTACTTC. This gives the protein CASSLRVQETQYF.

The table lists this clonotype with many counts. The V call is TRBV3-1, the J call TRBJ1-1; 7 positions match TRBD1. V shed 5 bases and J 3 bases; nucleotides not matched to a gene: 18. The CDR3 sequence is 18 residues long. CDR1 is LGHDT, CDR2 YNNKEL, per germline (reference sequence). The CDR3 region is CASSRTPGQLGKDTEAFF. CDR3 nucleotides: TGTGCCAGCAGCAGGACCCCGGGACAGCTCGGCAAGGACACTGAAGCTTTCTTT.

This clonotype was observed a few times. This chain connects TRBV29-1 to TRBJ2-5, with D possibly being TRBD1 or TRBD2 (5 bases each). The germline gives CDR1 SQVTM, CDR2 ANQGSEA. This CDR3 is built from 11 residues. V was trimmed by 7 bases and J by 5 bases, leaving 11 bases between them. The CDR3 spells CSAGKGETQYF. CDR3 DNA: TGCAGCGCCGGGAAGGGGGAGACCCAGTACTTC.

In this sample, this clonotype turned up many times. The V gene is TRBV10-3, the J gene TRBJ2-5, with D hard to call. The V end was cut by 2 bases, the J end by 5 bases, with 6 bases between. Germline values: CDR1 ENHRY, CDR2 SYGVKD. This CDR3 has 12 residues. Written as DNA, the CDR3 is TGTGCCATCAGTGAGGGGATGGAGACCCAGTACTTC. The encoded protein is CAISEGMETQYF.

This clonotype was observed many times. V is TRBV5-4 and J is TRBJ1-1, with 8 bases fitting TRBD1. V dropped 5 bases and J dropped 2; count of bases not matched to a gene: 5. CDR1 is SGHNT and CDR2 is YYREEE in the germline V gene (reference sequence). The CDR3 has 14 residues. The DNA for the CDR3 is TGTGCCAGCAGGAACACAGGGGGTAACACTGAAGCTTTCTTT. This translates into CASRNTGGNTEAFF.

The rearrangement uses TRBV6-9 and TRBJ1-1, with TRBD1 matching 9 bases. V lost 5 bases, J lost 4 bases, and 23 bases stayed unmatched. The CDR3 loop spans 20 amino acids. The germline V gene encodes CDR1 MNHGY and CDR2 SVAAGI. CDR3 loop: CASSQNHETGGPLRCTEAFF. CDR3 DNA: TGTGCCAGCAGTCAAAACCACGAAACAGGGGGCCCGCTGCGATGCACTGAAGCTTTCTTT.

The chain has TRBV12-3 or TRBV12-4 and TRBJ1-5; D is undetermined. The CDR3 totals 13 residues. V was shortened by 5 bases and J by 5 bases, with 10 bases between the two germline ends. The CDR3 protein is CASSANDDQPQHF. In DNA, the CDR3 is TGTGCCAGCAGTGCAAATGACGATCAGCCCCAGCATTTT.

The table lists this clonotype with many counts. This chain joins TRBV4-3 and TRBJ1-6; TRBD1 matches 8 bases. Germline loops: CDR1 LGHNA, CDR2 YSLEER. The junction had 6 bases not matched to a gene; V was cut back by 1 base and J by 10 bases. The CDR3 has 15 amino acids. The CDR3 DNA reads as TGCGCCAGCAGCCAAGTTCAGACAGGGGTGTCACCCCTCCACTTT. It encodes CASSQVQTGVSPLHF.

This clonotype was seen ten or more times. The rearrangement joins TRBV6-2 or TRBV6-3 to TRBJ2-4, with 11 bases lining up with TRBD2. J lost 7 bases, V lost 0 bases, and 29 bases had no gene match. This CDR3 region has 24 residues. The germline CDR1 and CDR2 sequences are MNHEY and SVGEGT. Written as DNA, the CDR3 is TGTGCCAGCAGTTACTCGACTTGGCATCTAACGGGGACTAGCGGTCTTGCCGAAGGGAACATTCAGTACTTC. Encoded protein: CASSYSTWHLTGTSGLAEGNIQYF.

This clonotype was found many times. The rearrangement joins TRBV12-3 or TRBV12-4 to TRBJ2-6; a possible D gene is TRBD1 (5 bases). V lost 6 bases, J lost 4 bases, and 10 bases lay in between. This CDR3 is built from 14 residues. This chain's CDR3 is CASSPTAGANVLTF. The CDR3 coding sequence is TGTGCCAGCAGCCCGACAGCCGGGGCCAACGTCCTGACTTTC.

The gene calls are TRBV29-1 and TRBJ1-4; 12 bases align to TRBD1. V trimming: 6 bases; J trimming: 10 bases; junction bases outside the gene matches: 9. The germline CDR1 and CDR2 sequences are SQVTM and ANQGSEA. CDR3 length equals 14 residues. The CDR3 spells CSVGTGGEGGKLFF. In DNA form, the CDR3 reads TGCAGCGTGGGGACAGGGGGCGAAGGAGGAAAACTGTTTTTT.

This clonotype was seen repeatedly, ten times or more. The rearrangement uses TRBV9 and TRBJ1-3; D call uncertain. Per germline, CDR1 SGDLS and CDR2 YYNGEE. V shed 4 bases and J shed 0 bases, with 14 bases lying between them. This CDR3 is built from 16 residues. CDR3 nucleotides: TGTGCCAGCAGCTTATTAAGTACAGCCTCTGGAAACACCATATATTTT. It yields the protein CASSLLSTASGNTIYF.

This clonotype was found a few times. The CDR3 DNA reads as TGTGCCAGCAGGTTTCCTTTGGGTGAAGCTTTCTTT. Encoded protein: CASRFPLGEAFF. V and J are TRBV12-3 or TRBV12-4 and TRBJ1-1; D is uncertain. V shed 6 bases and J shed 7 bases, with 12 bases lying between them. This CDR3 has 12 amino acids.

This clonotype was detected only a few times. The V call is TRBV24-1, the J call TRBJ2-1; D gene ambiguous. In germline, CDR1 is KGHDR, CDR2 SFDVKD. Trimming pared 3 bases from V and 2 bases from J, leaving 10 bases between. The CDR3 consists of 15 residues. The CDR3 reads CATSDPTETYNEQFF. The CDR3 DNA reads TGTGCCACCAGTGATCCGACGGAGACCTACAATGAGCAGTTCTTC.

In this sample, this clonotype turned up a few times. The CDR3 DNA sequence: TGTGCCAGCAGAGTTTCAGGGGAGGGAGGCTACACCTTC. This encodes CASRVSGEGGYTF. The chain recombines TRBV27 with TRBJ1-2; D is perhaps TRBD1 (6 bases). CDR1 is MNHEY and CDR2 is SMNVEV in the germline V gene (reference sequence). Trimming took off 6 bases at V and 8 bases at J, with 16 bases between the two ends. The CDR3 extends over 13 amino acids.

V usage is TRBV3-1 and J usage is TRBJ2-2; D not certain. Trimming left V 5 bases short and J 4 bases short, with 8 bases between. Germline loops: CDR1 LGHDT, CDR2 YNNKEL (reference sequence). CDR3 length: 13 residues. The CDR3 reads CASSGAVTGELFF. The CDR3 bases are TGTGCCAGCAGCGGCGCGGTCACCGGGGAGCTGTTTTTT. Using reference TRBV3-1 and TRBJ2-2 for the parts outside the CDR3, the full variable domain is DTAVSQTPKYLVTQMGNDKSIKCEQNLGHDTMYWYKQDSKKFLKIMFSYNNKELIINETVPNRFSPKSPDKAHLNLHINSLELGDSAVYFCASSGAVTGELFFGEGSRLTVL.

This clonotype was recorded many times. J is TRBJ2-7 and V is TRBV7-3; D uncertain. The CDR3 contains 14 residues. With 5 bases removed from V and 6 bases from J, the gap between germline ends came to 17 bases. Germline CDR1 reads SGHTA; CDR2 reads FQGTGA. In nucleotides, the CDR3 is TGTGCCAGCAGCCTGACCGCACCGTCGTTCGAGCAGTACTTC. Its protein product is CASSLTAPSFEQYF.

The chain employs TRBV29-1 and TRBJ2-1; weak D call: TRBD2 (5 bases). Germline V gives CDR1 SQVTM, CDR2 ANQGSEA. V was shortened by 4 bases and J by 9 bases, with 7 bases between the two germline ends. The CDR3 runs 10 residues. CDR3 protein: CSVAGVEQFF. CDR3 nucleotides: TGCAGCGTTGCCGGGGTTGAGCAGTTCTTC.

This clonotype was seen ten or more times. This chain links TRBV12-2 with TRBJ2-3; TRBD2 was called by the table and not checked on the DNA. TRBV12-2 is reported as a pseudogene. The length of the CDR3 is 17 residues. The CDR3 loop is CASRNPRTSGRTDTQYF. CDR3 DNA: TGTGCAAGTCGCAACCCCCGGACTAGCGGGAGGACAGATACGCAGTATTTT.

The CDR3 region has the DNA TGTGCCAGCAGCAGAACAAACATGATCGGAGATACGCAGTATTTT. Its translation: CASSRTNMIGDTQYF. This chain links TRBV9 with TRBJ2-3, with D uncertain. The CDR3 has 15 amino acids. Germline V gives CDR1 SGDLS, CDR2 YYNGEE. V was shortened by 4 bases and J by 5 bases, with 17 bases between the two germline ends.